One T cell receptor beta chain is described in this entry. In the authors' methods: Researchers report that nucleated cell counts were estimated from reference gene primer amplification. Here immunoSEQ multiplex PCR was the method, and the copy in TCRdb shows in-frame clones only, minus some. That table supplies the V and J calls and clone size; D and trimming were determined from the DNA. The table shows 65,000 to 90,000 clones, with approximately 86% occurring only once. Germline V gene sequence: CDR1 SGHNT, CDR2 YYREEE (reference sequence). The ends were cut back, 6 bases at V and 2 bases at J, with 17 bases in the middle. The CDR3 consists of 15 residues. The data originate from a study of blood T cell repertoires in COVID-19. The overall study: Acute-phase and convalescent COVID-19 samples originated in the United States, Italy and Spain. PBMCs, B-cell-depleted T cells, or T cells provided the cDNA or gDNA that made up the material.

Sequencing was carried out using peripheral blood. This sequence originates from a woman of 80 years or more in a cohort sampled during active or convalescent COVID-19. This sequence joins TRBV5-4 and TRBJ2-5, with D perhaps matching TRBD2 (6 bases). The CDR3 region has the DNA TGTGCCAGCACCCGGCGGACTAACTTACAAGAGACCCAGTACTTC. This encodes CASTRRTNLQETQYF. The full variable domain, with the rest looked up from reference TRBV5-4 and TRBJ2-5, is ETGVTQSPTHLIKTRGQQVTLRCSSQSGHNTVSWYQQALGQGPQFIFQYYREEENGRGNFPPRFSGLQFPNYSSELNVNALELDDSALYLCASTRRTNLQETQYFGPGTRLLVL.